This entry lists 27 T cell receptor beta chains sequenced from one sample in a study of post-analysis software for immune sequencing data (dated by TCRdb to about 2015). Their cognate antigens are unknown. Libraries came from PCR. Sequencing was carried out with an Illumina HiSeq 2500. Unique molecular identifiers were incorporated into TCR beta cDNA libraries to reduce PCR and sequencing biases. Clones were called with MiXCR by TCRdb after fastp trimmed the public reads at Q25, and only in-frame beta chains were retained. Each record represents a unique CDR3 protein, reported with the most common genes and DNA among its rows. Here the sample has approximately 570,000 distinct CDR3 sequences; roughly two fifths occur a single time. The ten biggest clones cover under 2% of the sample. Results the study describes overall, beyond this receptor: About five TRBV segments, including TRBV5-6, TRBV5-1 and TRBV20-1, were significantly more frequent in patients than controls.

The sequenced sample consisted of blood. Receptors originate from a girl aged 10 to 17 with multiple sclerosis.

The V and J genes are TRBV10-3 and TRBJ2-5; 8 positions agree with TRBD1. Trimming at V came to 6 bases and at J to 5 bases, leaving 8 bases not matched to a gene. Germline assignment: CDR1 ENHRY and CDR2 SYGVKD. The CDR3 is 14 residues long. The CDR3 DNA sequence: TGTGCCATCAGCCGGACAGGGCCAGTGGAGACCCAGTACTTC. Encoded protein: CAISRTGPVETQYF.

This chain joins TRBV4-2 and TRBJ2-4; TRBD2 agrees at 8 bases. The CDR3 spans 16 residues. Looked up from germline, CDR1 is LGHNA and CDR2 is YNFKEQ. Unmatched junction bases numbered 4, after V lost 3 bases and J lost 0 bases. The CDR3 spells CASSQDLAGAKNIQYF. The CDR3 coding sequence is TGTGCCAGCAGCCAGGATCTAGCGGGAGCCAAAAACATTCAGTACTTC.

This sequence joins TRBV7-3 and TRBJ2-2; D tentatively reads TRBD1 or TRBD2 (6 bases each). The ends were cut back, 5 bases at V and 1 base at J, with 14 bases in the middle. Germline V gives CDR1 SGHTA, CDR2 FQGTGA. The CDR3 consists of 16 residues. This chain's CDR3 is CASSLYGGGNTGELFF. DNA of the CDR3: TGTGCCAGCAGCCTCTATGGAGGGGGGAACACCGGGGAGCTGTTTTTT.

This CDR3 is CASTPEAGGFDEQFF. The CDR3 DNA follows: TGCGCCAGCACCCCGGAGGCGGGAGGTTTTGATGAGCAGTTCTTC. This chain uses TRBV5-1 with TRBJ2-1, with 8 bases fitting TRBD2. J was trimmed by 8 bases and V by 6 bases; bases with no gene match: 13. Germline V gene lookup returns CDR1 SGHRS and CDR2 YFSETQ. The CDR3 spans 15 residues.

The CDR3 here is CASRGGQMGYGYTF. The CDR3 DNA follows: TGTGCCAGCCGGGGAGGACAGATGGGCTATGGCTACACCTTC. This chain uses TRBV9 with TRBJ1-2; tentative D call: TRBD1 (6 bases). There are 14 residues in the CDR3. Germline V gene lookup returns CDR1 SGDLS and CDR2 YYNGEE. Trimming took 7 bases from V and 4 from J, leaving 17 bases between them.

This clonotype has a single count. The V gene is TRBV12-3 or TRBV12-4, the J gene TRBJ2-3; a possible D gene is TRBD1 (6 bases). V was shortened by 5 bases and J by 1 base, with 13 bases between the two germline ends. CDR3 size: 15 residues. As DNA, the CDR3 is TGTGCCAGCAGTCGAAGGGGGACCGGCACAGATACGCAGTATTTT. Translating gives CASSRRGTGTDTQYF.

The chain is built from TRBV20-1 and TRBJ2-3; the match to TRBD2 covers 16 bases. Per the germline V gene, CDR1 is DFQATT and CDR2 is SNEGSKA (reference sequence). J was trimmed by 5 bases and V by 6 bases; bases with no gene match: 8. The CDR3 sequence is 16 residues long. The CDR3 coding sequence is TGCAGTGCCTCCGGGACTAGCGGGAGGGATGTAGATACGCAGTATTTT. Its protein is CSASGTSGRDVDTQYF.

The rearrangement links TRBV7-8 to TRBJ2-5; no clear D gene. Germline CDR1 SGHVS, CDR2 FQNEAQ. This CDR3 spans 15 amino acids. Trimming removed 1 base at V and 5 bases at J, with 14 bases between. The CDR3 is CASSLEEGVRETQYF. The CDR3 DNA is TGTGCCAGCAGCTTAGAAGAAGGAGTCCGGGAGACCCAGTACTTC.

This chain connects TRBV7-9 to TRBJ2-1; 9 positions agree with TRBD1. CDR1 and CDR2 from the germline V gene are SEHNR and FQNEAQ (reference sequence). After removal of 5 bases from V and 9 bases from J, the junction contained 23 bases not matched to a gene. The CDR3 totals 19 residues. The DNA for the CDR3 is TGTGCCAGCAGCCGAGGACCGAAAAACCGGGACAGGGTAAAAGCTGAGCAGTTCTTC. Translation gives CASSRGPKNRDRVKAEQFF.

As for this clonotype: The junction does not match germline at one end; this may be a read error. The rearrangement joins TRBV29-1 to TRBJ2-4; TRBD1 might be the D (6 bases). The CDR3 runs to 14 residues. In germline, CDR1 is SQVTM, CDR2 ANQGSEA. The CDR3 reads CSVEGRGASTEQYF. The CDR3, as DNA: TGCAGCGTAGAAGGCAGGGGCGCCTCCACGGAGCAGTACTTC.

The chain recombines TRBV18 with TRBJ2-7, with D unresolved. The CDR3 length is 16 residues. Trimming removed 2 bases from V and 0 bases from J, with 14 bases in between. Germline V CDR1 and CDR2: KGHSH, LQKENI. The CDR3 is CASSPGSSSSSYEQYF. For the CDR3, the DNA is TGTGCCAGCTCACCAGGTTCCTCGTCGAGCTCCTACGAGCAGTACTTC.

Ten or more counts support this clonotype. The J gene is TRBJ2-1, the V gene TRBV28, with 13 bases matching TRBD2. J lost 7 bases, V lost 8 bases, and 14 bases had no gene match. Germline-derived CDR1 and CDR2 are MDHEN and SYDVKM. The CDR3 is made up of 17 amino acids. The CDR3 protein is CASGIPELAGGSNEQFF. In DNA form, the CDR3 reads TGTGCCAGCGGAATCCCGGAACTAGCGGGGGGGAGTAATGAGCAGTTCTTC.

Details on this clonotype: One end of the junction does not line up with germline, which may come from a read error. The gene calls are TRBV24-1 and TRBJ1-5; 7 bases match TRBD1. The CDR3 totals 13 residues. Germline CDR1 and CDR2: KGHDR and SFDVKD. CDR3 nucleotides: TGTGCCACCAGTGGAGGGGGCAAACAGCCCCAGCATTTT. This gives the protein CATSGGGKQPQHF.

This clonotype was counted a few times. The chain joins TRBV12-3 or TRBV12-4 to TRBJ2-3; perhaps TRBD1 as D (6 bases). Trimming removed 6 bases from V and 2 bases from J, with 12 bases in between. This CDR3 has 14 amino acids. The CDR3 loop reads CASRLGQSTDTQYF. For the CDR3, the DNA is TGTGCCAGCAGGCTGGGACAATCCACAGATACGCAGTATTTT.

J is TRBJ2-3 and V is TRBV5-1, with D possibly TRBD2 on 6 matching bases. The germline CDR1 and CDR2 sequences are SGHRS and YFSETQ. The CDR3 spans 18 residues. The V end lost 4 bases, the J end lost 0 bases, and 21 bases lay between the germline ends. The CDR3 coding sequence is TGCGCCAGCAGCCTGGAGTGGGCGCGGGGAGCTAGCACAGATACGCAGTATTTT. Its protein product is CASSLEWARGASTDTQYF.

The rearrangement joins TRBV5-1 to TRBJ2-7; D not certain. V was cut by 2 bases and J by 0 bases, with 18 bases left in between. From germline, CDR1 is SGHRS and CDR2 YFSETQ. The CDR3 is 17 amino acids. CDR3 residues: CASSFHNRASSSYEQYF. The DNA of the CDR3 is TGCGCCAGCAGCTTTCATAACCGGGCCTCCTCCTCCTACGAGCAGTACTTC.

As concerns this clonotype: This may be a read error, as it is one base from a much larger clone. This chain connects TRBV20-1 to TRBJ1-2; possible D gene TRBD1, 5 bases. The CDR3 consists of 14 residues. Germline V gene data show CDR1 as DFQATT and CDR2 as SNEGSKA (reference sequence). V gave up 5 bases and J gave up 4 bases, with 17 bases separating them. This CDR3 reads CSAYGGVTLYGYTF. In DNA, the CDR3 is TGCAGTGCTTACGGGGGGGTCACCCTCTATGGCTACACCTTC.

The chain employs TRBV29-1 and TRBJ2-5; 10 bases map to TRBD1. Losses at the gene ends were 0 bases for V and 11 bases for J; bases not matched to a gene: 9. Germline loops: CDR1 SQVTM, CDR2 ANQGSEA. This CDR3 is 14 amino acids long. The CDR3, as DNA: TGCAGCGTTGAAGACGGGACAGGGGTACGGGAGCAGTACTTC. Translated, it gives CSVEDGTGVREQYF.

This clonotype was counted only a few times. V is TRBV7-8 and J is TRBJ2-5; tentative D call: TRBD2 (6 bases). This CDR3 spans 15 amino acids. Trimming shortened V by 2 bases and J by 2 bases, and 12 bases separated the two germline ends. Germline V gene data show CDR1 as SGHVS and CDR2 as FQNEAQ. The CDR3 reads CASSLMGGKQETQYF. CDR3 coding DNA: TGTGCCAGCAGCTTAATGGGGGGAAAGCAAGAGACCCAGTACTTC.

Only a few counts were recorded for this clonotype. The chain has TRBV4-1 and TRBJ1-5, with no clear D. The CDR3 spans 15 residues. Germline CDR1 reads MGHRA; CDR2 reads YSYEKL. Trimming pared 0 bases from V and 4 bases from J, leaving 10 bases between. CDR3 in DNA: TGCGCCAGCAGCCAAGATGGGCAGCCAAATCAGCCCCAGCATTTT. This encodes CASSQDGQPNQPQHF.

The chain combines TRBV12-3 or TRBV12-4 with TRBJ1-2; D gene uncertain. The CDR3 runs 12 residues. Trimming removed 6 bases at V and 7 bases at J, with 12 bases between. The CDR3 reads CASSPGWAGYTF. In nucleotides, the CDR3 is TGTGCCAGCAGCCCAGGTTGGGCTGGCTACACCTTC.

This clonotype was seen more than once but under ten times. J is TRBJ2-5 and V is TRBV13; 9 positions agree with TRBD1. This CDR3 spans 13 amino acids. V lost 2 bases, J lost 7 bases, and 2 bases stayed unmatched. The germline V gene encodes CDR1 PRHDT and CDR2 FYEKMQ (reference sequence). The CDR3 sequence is CASSLRQGGTQYF. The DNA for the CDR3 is TGTGCCAGCAGCTTAAGACAGGGGGGGACCCAGTACTTC.

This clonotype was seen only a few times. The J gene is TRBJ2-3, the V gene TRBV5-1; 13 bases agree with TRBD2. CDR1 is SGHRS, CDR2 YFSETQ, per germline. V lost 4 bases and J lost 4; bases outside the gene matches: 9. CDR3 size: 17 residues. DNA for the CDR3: TGCGCCAGCAGCCCACCGAGACTAGCGGGAGGCCCAGATACGCAGTATTTT. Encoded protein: CASSPPRLAGGPDTQYF.

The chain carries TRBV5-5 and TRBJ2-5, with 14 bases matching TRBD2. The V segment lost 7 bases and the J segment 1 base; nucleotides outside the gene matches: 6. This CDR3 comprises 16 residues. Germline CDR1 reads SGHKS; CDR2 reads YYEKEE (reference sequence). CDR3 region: CASGLGTSGGQETQYF. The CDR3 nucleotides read TGTGCCAGCGGCCTTGGGACTAGCGGGGGCCAAGAGACCCAGTACTTC.

CDR3 in amino acids: CASSLGTGTNEQFF. Here the CDR3 DNA reads TGTGCCAGCAGTCTCGGGACAGGGACCAATGAGCAGTTCTTC. The gene calls are TRBV6-2 or TRBV6-3 and TRBJ2-1, with TRBD1 matching over 9 bases. CDR1 and CDR2 from the germline V gene are MNHEY and SVGEGT. The V and J ends lost 5 bases and 6 bases, in that order; junction bases with no gene match: 5. The CDR3 runs to 14 residues.

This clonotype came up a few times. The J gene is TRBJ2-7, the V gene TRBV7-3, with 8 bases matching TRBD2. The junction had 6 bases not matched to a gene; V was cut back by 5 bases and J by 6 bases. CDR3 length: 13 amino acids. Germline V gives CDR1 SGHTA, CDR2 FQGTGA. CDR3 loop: CASSTGTRAEQYF. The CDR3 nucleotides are TGTGCCAGCAGCACCGGGACTAGAGCCGAGCAGTACTTC.

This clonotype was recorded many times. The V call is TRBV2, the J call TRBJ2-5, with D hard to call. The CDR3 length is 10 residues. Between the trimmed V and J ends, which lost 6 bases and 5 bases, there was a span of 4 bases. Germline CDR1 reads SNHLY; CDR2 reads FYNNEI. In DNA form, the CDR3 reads TGTGCCAGCAGCTCCGAGACCCAGTACTTC. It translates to CASSSETQYF.